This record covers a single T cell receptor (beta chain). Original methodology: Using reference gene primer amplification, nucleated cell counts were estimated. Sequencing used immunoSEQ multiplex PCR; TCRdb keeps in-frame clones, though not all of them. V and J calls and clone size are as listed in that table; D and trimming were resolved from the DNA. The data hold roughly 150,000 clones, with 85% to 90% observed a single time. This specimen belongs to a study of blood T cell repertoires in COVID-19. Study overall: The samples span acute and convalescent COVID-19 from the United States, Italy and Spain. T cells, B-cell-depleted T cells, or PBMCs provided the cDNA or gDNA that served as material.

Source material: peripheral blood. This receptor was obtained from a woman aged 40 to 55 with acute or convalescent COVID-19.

DNA of the CDR3: TGTGCCAGCAGTCCGACAGTACAGGGTTCCCAGCCCCAGCATTTT. Encoded protein: CASSPTVQGSQPQHF. The chain recombines TRBV27 with TRBJ1-5; tentatively, D is TRBD1 (6 bases). Germline V lookup: CDR1 MNHEY, CDR2 SMNVEV (reference sequence). The CDR3 has 15 residues. Trimming stripped 5 bases from V and 7 bases from J, with 18 bases between.